One sample yielded the 32 T cell receptor beta chains listed below, sequenced in a study of blood T cell repertoires in COVID-19. The assay was immunoSEQ multiplex PCR, and TCRdb's table has in-frame clones only and misses some. In the table there are approximately 88,000 clones, about 83% of which are singletons. What was sequenced was peripheral blood. The receptors originated from a woman in her sixties or seventies with acute or convalescent COVID-19.

The rearrangement joins TRBV6-6 to TRBJ1-4; possibly TRBD1 for D (5 bases). Germline V gives CDR1 MNHNY, CDR2 SVGAGI (reference sequence). The V end lost 4 bases, the J end lost 1 base, and 7 bases lay between the germline ends. The CDR3 consists of 14 residues. The CDR3 loop reads CASSWGGTNEKLFF. The CDR3, as DNA: TGTGCCAGCAGTTGGGGGGGAACTAATGAAAAACTGTTTTTT.

V is TRBV6-5 and J is TRBJ2-7; tentatively, D is TRBD1 (6 bases). Germline V gene lookup returns CDR1 MNHEY and CDR2 SVGAGI. The CDR3 consists of 14 residues. V gave up 5 bases and J gave up 1 base, with 12 bases separating them. CDR3 bases: TGTGCCAGCAGTACCAACAGGGAGTCCTACGAGCAGTACGTC. Amino acid sequence: CASSTNRESYEQYV.

This rearrangement joins TRBV5-4 to TRBJ2-7, with 8 positions matching TRBD2. CDR1 is SGHNT and CDR2 is YYREEE in the germline V gene (reference sequence). V lost 4 bases, J lost 5 bases, and 5 bases stayed unmatched. The CDR3 contains 13 residues. CDR3 DNA: TGTGCCAGCAGCACCCCCGGGGGGGACGAGCAGTACGTC. As protein: CASSTPGGDEQYV.

The chain combines TRBV7-9 with TRBJ2-5; D call uncertain. CDR1 SEHNR and CDR2 FQNEAQ come from the germline V gene (reference sequence). CDR3 size: 12 residues. With 1 base removed from V and 8 bases from J, the gap between germline ends came to 8 bases. The CDR3: CASSLELNTQYF. In DNA form, the CDR3 reads TGTGCCAGCAGCTTAGAGCTAAATACCCAGTACTTC.

This clone was recorded only once. The chain uses TRBV6-5 and TRBJ1-1; D is uncertain. V was clipped by 5 bases and J by 7 bases, with 14 bases between them. The CDR3 consists of 13 residues. Germline V CDR1 and CDR2: MNHEY, SVGAGI. The CDR3 protein is CASSRVRELEAFF. CDR3 nucleotides: TGTGCCAGCAGTCGGGTGAGGGAACTTGAAGCTTTCTTT.

The chain links TRBV3-1 (or the pseudogene TRBV3-2) to TRBJ2-2; 9 bases map to TRBD1. The CDR3 spans 15 residues. V trimming: 6 bases; J trimming: 4 bases; junction bases outside the gene matches: 6. Germline assignment: CDR1 LGHDT and CDR2 YNNKEL (reference sequence). The CDR3 loop reads CASSTGGWITGELFF. CDR3 bases: TGTGCCAGCAGTACAGGGGGCTGGATCACCGGGGAGCTGTTTTTT.

The chain links TRBV5-8 to TRBJ2-4, with 7 positions matching TRBD2. CDR3 size: 17 residues. J was trimmed by 0 bases and V by 2 bases; bases with no gene match: 8. CDR1 is SGHTS and CDR2 is YDEGEE in the germline V gene. The CDR3 DNA reads as TGTGCCAGCAGCTTTCATGGTCTAGCGGTAGCCAAAAACATTCAGTACTTC. It codes for CASSFHGLAVAKNIQYF.

The V and J genes are TRBV6-6 and TRBJ1-3; no reliable D call. V was cut by 6 bases and J by 4 bases, with 7 bases left in between. Germline values: CDR1 MNHNY, CDR2 SVGAGI (reference sequence). The CDR3 covers 12 residues. The CDR3 bases are TGTGCCAGCAGCTACCGGGGAAACACCATATATTTT. It is translated as CASSYRGNTIYF.

This clone has only a few counts. The chain employs TRBV7-9 and TRBJ2-1, with D perhaps TRBD2 (5 bases). The CDR3 runs to 13 residues. Germline CDR1 is SEHNR and CDR2 is FQNEAQ (reference sequence). The V end was cut by 0 bases, the J end by 9 bases, with 9 bases between. The CDR3 reads CASSLAAGIEQFF. DNA of the CDR3: TGTGCCAGCAGCTTAGCTGCGGGTATTGAGCAGTTCTTC.

This clone was seen more than once but under ten times. This chain uses TRBV4-1 with TRBJ2-1, with a possible D match to TRBD2 (5 bases). CDR1 MGHRA and CDR2 YSYEKL come from the germline V gene. The CDR3 covers 15 residues. Trimming shortened V by 1 base and J by 4 bases, and 11 bases separated the two germline ends. CDR3 region: CASSQGATRYNEQFF. CDR3 coding DNA: TGCGCCAGCAGCCAAGGGGCCACTAGGTACAATGAGCAGTTCTTC.

The rearrangement links TRBV19 to TRBJ1-1, with 8 bases matching TRBD1. Trimming cost V 10 bases and J 1 base; bases outside gene matches: 8. The CDR3 spans 14 residues. Germline V lookup: CDR1 LNHDA, CDR2 SQIVND (reference sequence). The CDR3 region is CATFRTGWNTEAFF. The CDR3 nucleotides read TGTGCCACCTTCCGGACAGGGTGGAACACTGAAGCTTTCTTT.

This sequence joins TRBV7-6 and TRBJ2-1; D possibly corresponds to TRBD1 (6 bases). The V gene lost 4 bases and the J gene lost 6 bases, with 16 bases spanning the gap. The germline V gene has CDR1 SGHVS and CDR2 FNYEAQ. CDR3 length: 15 residues. The CDR3 loop is CASSSGQIVVNEQFF. The CDR3 DNA follows: TGTGCCAGCAGCTCTGGACAGATTGTGGTCAATGAGCAGTTCTTC.

V gene TRBV7-7 combines with J gene TRBJ2-5; possible D gene TRBD2, 5 bases. The germline V gene has CDR1 SSHAT and CDR2 FNYEAQ (reference sequence). The CDR3 is 15 amino acids. The V and J ends lost 2 bases and 3 bases respectively, with 13 bases between them. The CDR3 reads CASSLTPAAEETQYF. CDR3 sequence (DNA): TGTGCCAGCAGCTTAACCCCCGCAGCGGAAGAGACCCAGTACTTC.

V and J are TRBV28 and TRBJ2-7; perhaps TRBD1 as D (6 bases). The CDR3 runs to 12 residues. Germline V CDR1 and CDR2: MDHEN, SYDVKM. The ends were cut back, 3 bases at V and 5 bases at J, with 8 bases in the middle. The CDR3 region is CASSLGAHEQYV. The DNA of the CDR3 is TGTGCCAGCAGTTTGGGGGCCCACGAGCAGTACGTC.

The genes are TRBV11-2 and TRBJ2-4, with unresolved D. This CDR3 spans 15 amino acids. CDR1 and CDR2 from the germline V gene are SGHAT and FQNNGV. Trimming removed 6 bases from V and 0 bases from J, with 12 bases in between. The CDR3: CASSLPSQAKNIQYF. The CDR3 nucleotides are TGTGCCAGCAGTCTACCTTCGCAAGCCAAAAACATTCAGTACTTC.

The chain recombines TRBV2 with TRBJ1-5; a possible D gene is TRBD1 (5 bases). Between the trimmed V and J ends, which lost 8 bases and 0 bases, there was a span of 11 bases. CDR1 and CDR2 (germline): SNHLY, FYNNEI. The CDR3 is 14 residues long. This CDR3 is CASSVQGSNQPQHF. The CDR3 DNA reads TGTGCCAGCTCCGTGCAGGGTAGCAATCAGCCCCAGCATTTT.

This clone was observed a single time. The chain links TRBV30 to TRBJ2-3, with D possibly TRBD2 on 6 matching bases. The CDR3 totals 12 residues. Germline lookup yields CDR1 GTSNPN and CDR2 SVGIG (reference sequence). V lost 4 bases and J lost 2, with 7 bases in between. This chain's CDR3 is CAWKGLTDTQYF. The CDR3, as DNA: TGTGCCTGGAAGGGACTCACAGATACGCAGTATTTT.

This clone was detected a few times. This chain uses TRBV28 with TRBJ1-2; D may be TRBD1 (5 bases). V was cut by 7 bases and J by 1 base, with 10 bases left in between. The germline CDR1 and CDR2 sequences are MDHEN and SYDVKM. There are 13 residues in the CDR3. The CDR3 loop is CASIPGGNYGYTF. The DNA of the CDR3 is TGTGCCAGCATCCCCGGGGGTAACTATGGCTACACCTTC.

V is TRBV5-1 and J is TRBJ2-3; no clear D. CDR3 length equals 13 residues. V was trimmed by 2 bases and J by 0 bases, leaving 4 bases between them. Germline V gene data show CDR1 as SGHRS and CDR2 as YFSETQ. In DNA, the CDR3 is TGCGCCAGCAGCTTCCGGAGCACAGATACGCAGTATTTT. It yields the protein CASSFRSTDTQYF.

This clone was seen once. V and J are TRBV18 and TRBJ2-1, with 10 bases that match TRBD2. The CDR3 has 15 residues. Germline V gives CDR1 KGHSH, CDR2 LQKENI. Trimming cost V 6 bases and J 3 bases; bases outside gene matches: 5. The CDR3 sequence: CASSLGTSVYNEQFF. The CDR3 DNA sequence: TGTGCCAGCTCGCTTGGGACTAGCGTCTACAATGAGCAGTTCTTC.

This clone showed up just once. J is TRBJ2-3 and V is TRBV6-6; 10 bases agree with TRBD2. Germline V gene data show CDR1 as MNHNY and CDR2 as SVGAGI (reference sequence). V dropped 5 bases and J dropped 4; count of bases not matched to a gene: 12. The CDR3 has 17 amino acids. Here the CDR3 DNA reads TGTGCCAGCAGTCCCCAGTTCCTAGCGGGAGTTGCAGATACGCAGTATTTT. Translated, it gives CASSPQFLAGVADTQYF.

The chain carries TRBV6-1 and TRBJ1-5; no clear D. This CDR3 spans 17 amino acids. Germline lookup yields CDR1 MNHNS and CDR2 SASEGT. Trimming stripped 1 base from V and 2 bases from J, with 15 bases between. CDR3 protein: CASSEGGRGTGNQPQHF. CDR3 sequence (DNA): TGTGCCAGCAGTGAAGGGGGTCGGGGTACGGGCAATCAGCCCCAGCATTTT.

This chain's CDR3 is CASSYSKGDRGYDEQFF. CDR3 nucleotides: TGTGCCAGCAGTTACTCGAAAGGTGACAGGGGGTACGATGAGCAGTTCTTC. The chain has TRBV6-2 or TRBV6-3 and TRBJ2-1; the match to TRBD1 covers 9 bases. The CDR3 length is 17 residues. Germline assignment: CDR1 MNHEY and CDR2 SVGEGT. J was trimmed by 8 bases and V by 0 bases; bases with no gene match: 11.

The genes are TRBV6-1 and TRBJ2-1, with TRBD2 identical over 10 bases. Germline V gives CDR1 MNHNS, CDR2 SASEGT. The trim removed 2 bases at V and 0 bases at J, leaving 10 bases unmatched. The CDR3 covers 19 residues. This CDR3 is CASSEYATSGAGSYNEQFF. CDR3 bases: TGTGCCAGCAGTGAATATGCCACTAGCGGGGCAGGCTCCTACAATGAGCAGTTCTTC.

The V and J genes are TRBV1 and TRBJ1-5; the D call in the table, TRBD1, was not verified against the DNA. TRBV1 is flagged as a pseudogene. This CDR3 spans 16 amino acids. CDR3 residues: CTSSLGQGKTDQPQHF. The CDR3 region has the DNA TGCACCAGCAGCCTCGGACAGGGGAAAACAGATCAGCCCCAGCATTTT.

This rearrangement joins TRBV24-1 to TRBJ2-2; D may be TRBD2 (6 bases). Germline CDR1 is KGHDR and CDR2 is SFDVKD. The CDR3 extends over 12 amino acids. CDR3 in amino acids: CAIGGNTGELFF. Here the CDR3 DNA reads TGTGCAATCGGGGGGAACACCGGGGAGCTGTTTTTT.

V gene TRBV29-1 combines with J gene TRBJ2-1, with D possibly matching TRBD2 (5 bases). Trimming took off 2 bases at V and 7 bases at J, with 15 bases between the two ends. This CDR3 comprises 14 residues. Germline CDR1 and CDR2: SQVTM and ANQGSEA. CDR3 sequence: CSVEFAGGRNEQFF. DNA for the CDR3: TGCAGCGTTGAATTTGCGGGCGGGCGGAATGAGCAGTTCTTC.

This chain joins TRBV2 and TRBJ2-1; 14 bases are shared with TRBD2. In germline, CDR1 is SNHLY, CDR2 FYNNEI. V lost 3 bases to trimming and J lost 7 bases; unmatched junction nucleotides: 11. This CDR3 region has 18 residues. The CDR3: CASSESSLGLAGVNEQFF. CDR3 DNA: TGTGCCAGCAGTGAGTCGTCTTTGGGACTAGCGGGAGTTAATGAGCAGTTCTTC.

This chain's CDR3 is CASSFWASATNEKLFF. CDR3 in DNA: TGCGCCAGCAGCTTTTGGGCCTCTGCAACTAATGAAAAACTGTTTTTT. J is TRBJ1-4 and V is TRBV5-1; D remains ambiguous. Germline CDR1 SGHRS, CDR2 YFSETQ. Trimming removed 2 bases at V and 0 bases at J, with 11 bases between. The CDR3 totals 16 residues.

The rearrangement uses TRBV2 and TRBJ2-5; D remains unclear. V was pared by 2 bases and J by 13 bases, with 14 bases between. The CDR3 loop spans 12 amino acids. CDR1 and CDR2 (germline): SNHLY, FYNNEI. The CDR3 is CASSEFDSEMYF. In DNA, the CDR3 is TGTGCCAGCAGTGAATTTGATTCAGAAATGTACTTC.

The genes are TRBV4-3 and TRBJ2-5; 7 bases line up with TRBD1. Germline lookup yields CDR1 LGHNA and CDR2 YSLEER. Trimming removed 4 bases from V and 3 bases from J; junction bases left unmatched: 2. The CDR3 is 13 residues long. CDR3 coding DNA: TGCGCCAGCAGCCGAGACAGGGAAGAGACCCAGTACTTC. Translation: CASSRDREETQYF.

This sequence joins TRBV10-3 and TRBJ2-1; 10 positions match TRBD2. V lost 8 bases to trimming and J lost 8 bases; unmatched junction nucleotides: 3. This CDR3 has 12 residues. Germline-derived CDR1 and CDR2 are ENHRY and SYGVKD. CDR3 sequence (DNA): TGTGCCATCCGCGGGACTAGCGATGAGCAGTTCTTC. Translated, it gives CAIRGTSDEQFF.